What follows are 12 T cell receptor beta chains derived from one specimen sequenced in a study of cytomegalovirus exposure and HLA in healthy donors (dated by TCRdb to about 2017). The library relied on the immunoSEQ multiplex PCR assay. A mixture of 60 forward primers for TCR Vbeta segments and 13 reverse primers for TCR Jbeta segments was used in the multiplex PCR. TCRdb provides this immuneACCESS table in a form limited to in-frame rearrangements. Some clones are lacking; in checked studies, under half of them reflect an unresolved V gene, and why the rest are absent is not known. This sample gives roughly 88,000 clones in total; less than 85% of them show up just once. Together, the top ten hold under 7% of the sample. Sample: PBMCs. Receptors were obtained from a young man in good health and CMV-seropositive.

The V and J genes are TRBV19 and TRBJ1-3, with a weak D call TRBD1 (5 bases). Germline CDR1 is LNHDA and CDR2 is SQIVND (reference sequence). The V end lost 6 bases, the J end lost 2 bases, and 11 bases lay between the germline ends. The CDR3 loop spans 14 amino acids. The CDR3 sequence is CASRGLSAGNTIYF. The CDR3 coding sequence is TGTGCCAGTAGGGGGCTTTCTGCTGGAAACACCATATATTTT.

This clone was detected only a few times. V usage is TRBV14 and J usage is TRBJ1-4, with a possible D match to TRBD1 (5 bases). This CDR3 region has 16 residues. Trimming pared 3 bases from V and 5 bases from J, leaving 16 bases between. Germline loops: CDR1 SGHDN, CDR2 FVKESK. The CDR3 region has the DNA TGTGCCAGCAGCCAGCCCCGGTTAGGGGTGAATGAAAAACTGTTTTTT. Its protein is CASSQPRLGVNEKLFF.

The V gene is TRBV5-4, the J gene TRBJ2-7; 7 bases agree with TRBD1. J lost 2 bases, V lost 3 bases, and 5 bases had no gene match. This CDR3 is built from 14 residues. Germline CDR1 SGHNT, CDR2 YYREEE (reference sequence). The chain's CDR3 is CASSSGQVTYEQYF. CDR3 sequence (DNA): TGTGCCAGCAGCTCCGGACAGGTTACCTACGAGCAGTACTTC.

This clone appeared a few times. The CDR3 is CASSRTGFTEAFF. DNA for the CDR3: TGTGCCAGCAGCCGTACAGGGTTCACTGAAGCTTTCTTT. The chain uses TRBV14 and TRBJ1-1, with D possibly TRBD1 on 6 matching bases. The CDR3 has 13 residues. The V end lost 4 bases, the J end lost 4 bases, and 10 bases lay between the germline ends. CDR1 SGHDN and CDR2 FVKESK come from the germline V gene.

The chain couples TRBV18 to TRBJ1-1; perhaps TRBD1 as D (6 bases). The germline V and J ends were trimmed by 6 bases and 5 bases, with 16 bases remaining between them. The CDR3 runs 14 residues. CDR1 KGHSH and CDR2 LQKENI come from the germline V gene. The CDR3 is CASSQQGGGTEAFF. Written as DNA, the CDR3 is TGTGCCAGCTCCCAACAGGGAGGGGGGACTGAAGCTTTCTTT.

The gene calls are TRBV30 and TRBJ2-7, with TRBD1 matching over 10 bases. Per germline, CDR1 GTSNPN and CDR2 SVGIG (reference sequence). The CDR3 contains 11 residues. Germline trimming cut 7 bases from V and 6 bases from J; bases unmatched to any gene: 3. In DNA form, the CDR3 reads TGTGCCTCCGGGACAGGGGCCGAGCAGTACTTC. Its translation is CASGTGAEQYF.

This clone occurred a few times. The chain uses TRBV5-1 and TRBJ2-1; 15 bases match TRBD2. Germline V CDR1 and CDR2: SGHRS, YFSETQ. The length of the CDR3 is 18 residues. Trimming took 4 bases from V and 4 from J; bases not matched to a gene: 9. In DNA form, the CDR3 reads TGCGCCAGCAGCGATGTCAGGGGACTAGCGGGGGGATACAATGAGCAGTTCTTC. It encodes CASSDVRGLAGGYNEQFF.

The chain uses TRBV28 and TRBJ1-5, with D unresolved. CDR3 length: 10 residues. Germline assignment: CDR1 MDHEN and CDR2 SYDVKM. With 5 bases removed from V and 11 bases from J, the gap between germline ends came to 7 bases. The CDR3 DNA follows: TGTGCCAGCAGTGGGCAGGCCCAGCATTTT. It yields the protein CASSGQAQHF. The full variable domain, in which reference TRBV28 and TRBJ1-5 provide the parts outside the CDR3, is DVKVTQSSRYLVKRTGEKVFLECVQDMDHENMFWYRQDPGLGLRLIYFSYDVKMKEKGDIPEGYSVSREKKERFSLILESASTNQTSMYLCASSGQAQHFGDGTRLSIL.

The chain uses TRBV4-1 and TRBJ1-4, with TRBD1 as a possible D gene (6 bases). Trimming took 5 bases from V and 5 from J, leaving 18 bases between them. Germline CDR1 MGHRA, CDR2 YSYEKL. This CDR3 has 16 residues. CDR3 DNA sequence: TGCGCCAGCAGCAATCCTGTTGGACAGAGAAATGAAAAACTGTTTTTT. Translation: CASSNPVGQRNEKLFF.

V gene TRBV27 combines with J gene TRBJ2-4, with TRBD1 as a possible D gene (5 bases). The CDR3 spans 15 residues. V was clipped by 6 bases and J by 8 bases, with 20 bases between them. Germline CDR1 and CDR2: MNHEY and SMNVEV (reference sequence). CDR3 in amino acids: CASRFRASSRYIQYF. The DNA of the CDR3 is TGTGCCAGCAGATTCAGGGCCTCGTCTAGGTACATTCAGTACTTC.

The chain joins TRBV4-1 to TRBJ1-2, with TRBD1 as a possible D gene (5 bases). The CDR3 extends over 15 amino acids. Per the germline V gene, CDR1 is MGHRA and CDR2 is YSYEKL. V shed 6 bases and J shed 5 bases, with 19 bases lying between them. CDR3 sequence: CASSHGTPASYGYTF. The CDR3 DNA is TGCGCCAGCAGTCATGGGACTCCCGCTTCGTATGGCTACACCTTC.

The chain recombines TRBV9 with TRBJ2-1; TRBD2 matches 8 bases. Germline V CDR1 and CDR2: SGDLS, YYNGEE. V shed 4 bases and J 6 bases; nucleotides not matched to a gene: 9. This CDR3 has 15 residues. CDR3 DNA sequence: TGTGCCAGCAGCCCCAGAGCGGGAGTTCGCAATGAGCAGTTCTTC. Its translation is CASSPRAGVRNEQFF.